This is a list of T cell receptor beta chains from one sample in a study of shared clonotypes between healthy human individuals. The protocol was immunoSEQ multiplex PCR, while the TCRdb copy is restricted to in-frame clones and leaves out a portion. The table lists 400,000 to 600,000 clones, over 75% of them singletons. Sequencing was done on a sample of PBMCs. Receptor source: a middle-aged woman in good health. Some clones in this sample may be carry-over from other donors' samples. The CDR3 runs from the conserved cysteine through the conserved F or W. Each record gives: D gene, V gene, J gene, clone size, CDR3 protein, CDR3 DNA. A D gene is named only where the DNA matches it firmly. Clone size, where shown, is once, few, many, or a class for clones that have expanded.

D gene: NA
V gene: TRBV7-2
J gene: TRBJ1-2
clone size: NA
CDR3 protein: CASSPSPYYGYTF
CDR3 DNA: TGTGCCAGCAGCCCTTCTCCGTACTATGGCTACACCTTC

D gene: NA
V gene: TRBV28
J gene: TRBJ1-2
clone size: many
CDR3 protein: CASSSGEYGYTF
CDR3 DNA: TGTGCCAGCAGTTCGGGGGAGTATGGCTACACCTTC

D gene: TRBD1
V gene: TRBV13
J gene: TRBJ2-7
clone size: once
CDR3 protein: CASSLLVNTGGTGGAERYYEQYF
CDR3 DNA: TGTGCCAGCAGCTTACTGGTCAACACGGGCGGGACAGGGGGCGCGGAGCGGTACTACGAGCAGTACTTC

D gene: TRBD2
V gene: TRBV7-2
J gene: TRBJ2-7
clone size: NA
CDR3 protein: CASSLGLARAYEQYF
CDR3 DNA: TGTGCCAGCAGCTTAGGACTAGCGAGAGCCTACGAGCAGTACTTC

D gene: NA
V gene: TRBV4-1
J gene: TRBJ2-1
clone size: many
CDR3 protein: CASSPSYNEQFF
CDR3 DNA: TGCGCCAGCAGCCCCTCCTACAATGAGCAGTTCTTC

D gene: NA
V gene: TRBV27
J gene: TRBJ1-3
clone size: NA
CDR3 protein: CASGNLGNTIYF
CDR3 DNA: TGTGCCAGCGGAAACCTCGGAAACACCATATATTTT

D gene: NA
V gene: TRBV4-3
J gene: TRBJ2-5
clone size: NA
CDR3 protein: CASSQVRQSETQYF
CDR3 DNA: TGCGCCAGCAGCCAAGTGAGACAGTCGGAGACCCAGTACTTC

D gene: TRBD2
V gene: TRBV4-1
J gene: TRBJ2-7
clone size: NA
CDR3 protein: CASSLGLAGGYEQYF
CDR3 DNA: TGCGCCAGCAGCCTGGGACTAGCGGGAGGGTACGAGCAGTACTTC

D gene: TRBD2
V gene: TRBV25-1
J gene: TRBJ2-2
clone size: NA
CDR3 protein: CASSEYDGTNAGELFF
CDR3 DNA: TGTGCCAGCAGTGAATACGATGGGACTAACGCCGGGGAGCTGTTTTTT

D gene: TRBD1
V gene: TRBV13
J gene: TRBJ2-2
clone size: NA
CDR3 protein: CASSLTGSGELFF
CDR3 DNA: TGCGCCAGCAGCCTGACAGGGTCCGGGGAGCTGTTTTTT

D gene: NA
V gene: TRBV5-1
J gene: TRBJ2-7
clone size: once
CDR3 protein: CASSVIPGTASYEQYF
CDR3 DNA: TGCGCCAGCAGCGTAATACCGGGAACCGCCTCCTACGAGCAGTACTTC

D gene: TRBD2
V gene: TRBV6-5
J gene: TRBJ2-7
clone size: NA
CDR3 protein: CASSIGLVGYEQYF
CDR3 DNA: TGTGCCAGCAGTATTGGACTAGTCGGTTACGAGCAGTACTTC

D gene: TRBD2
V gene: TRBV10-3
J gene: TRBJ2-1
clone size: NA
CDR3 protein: CAISETSGRSYNEQFF
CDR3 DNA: TGTGCCATCAGTGAAACGAGCGGGAGGTCCTACAATGAGCAGTTCTTC

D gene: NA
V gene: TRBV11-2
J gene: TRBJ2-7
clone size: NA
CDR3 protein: CASSLAVGLGEQYF
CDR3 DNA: TGTGCCAGCAGCTTAGCTGTGGGGTTGGGCGAGCAGTACTTC

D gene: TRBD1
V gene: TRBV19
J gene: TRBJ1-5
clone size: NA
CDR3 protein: CASSGGQGAYQPQHF
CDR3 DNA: TGTGCCAGTAGTGGGGGACAGGGGGCTTATCAGCCCCAGCATTTT

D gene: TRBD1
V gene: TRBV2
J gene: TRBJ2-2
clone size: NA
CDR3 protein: CASKDRENTGELFF
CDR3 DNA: TGTGCCAGCAAGGACAGGGAGAACACCGGGGAGCTGTTTTTT

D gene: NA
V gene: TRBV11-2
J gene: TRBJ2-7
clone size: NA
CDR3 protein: CASSLAREMQYF
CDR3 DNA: TGTGCCAGCAGCTTAGCGAGAGAGATGCAGTACTTC

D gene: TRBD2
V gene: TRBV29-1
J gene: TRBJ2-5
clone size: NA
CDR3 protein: CSAALAEQETQYF
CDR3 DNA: TGCAGCGCGGCACTAGCGGAACAAGAGACCCAGTACTTC

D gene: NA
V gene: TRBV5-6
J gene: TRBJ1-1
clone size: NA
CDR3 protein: CASSLGGHTEAFF
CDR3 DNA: TGTGCCAGCAGCTTAGGGGGTCACACTGAAGCTTTCTTT

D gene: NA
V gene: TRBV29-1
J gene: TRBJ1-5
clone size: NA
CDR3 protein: CSVAIHQGQPQHF
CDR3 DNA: TGCAGCGTTGCCATACACCAAGGGCAGCCCCAGCATTTT

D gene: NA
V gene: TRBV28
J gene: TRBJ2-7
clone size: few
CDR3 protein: CASQTNYEQYF
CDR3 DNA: TGTGCCAGCCAAACAAACTACGAGCAGTACTTC

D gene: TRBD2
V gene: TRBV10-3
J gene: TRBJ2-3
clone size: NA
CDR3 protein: CAITGTSGADTQYF
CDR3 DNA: TGTGCCATCACTGGGACTAGCGGGGCAGATACGCAGTATTTT

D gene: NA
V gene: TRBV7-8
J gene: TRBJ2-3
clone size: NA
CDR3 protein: CASGRTRSPDTQYF
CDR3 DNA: TGTGCCAGCGGGCGGACCCGAAGCCCAGATACGCAGTATTTT

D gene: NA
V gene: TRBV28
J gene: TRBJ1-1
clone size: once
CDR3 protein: CASREQGSENTEAFF
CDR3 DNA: TGTGCCAGCAGGGAACAGGGTTCGGAGAACACTGAAGCTTTCTTT

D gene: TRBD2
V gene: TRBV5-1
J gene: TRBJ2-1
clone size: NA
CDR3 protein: CASAARRPSGSHNEQFF
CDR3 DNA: TGCGCCTCAGCAGCCCGCCGTCCTAGCGGGAGTCATAATGAGCAGTTCTTC

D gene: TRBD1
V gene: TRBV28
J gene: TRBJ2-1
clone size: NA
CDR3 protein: CASSLRQGRNEQFF
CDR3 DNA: TGTGCCAGCAGTCTCCGACAGGGGCGTAATGAGCAGTTCTTC

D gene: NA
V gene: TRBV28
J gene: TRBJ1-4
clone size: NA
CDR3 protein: CASSFSRAGDEKLFF
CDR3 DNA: TGTGCCAGCAGTTTTTCCCGGGCGGGGGATGAAAAACTGTTTTTT

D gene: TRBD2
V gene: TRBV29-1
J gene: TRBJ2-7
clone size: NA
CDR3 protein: CSVVFLTSGSYEQYF
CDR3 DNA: TGCAGCGTTGTGTTTCTGACTAGCGGGTCTTACGAGCAGTACTTC

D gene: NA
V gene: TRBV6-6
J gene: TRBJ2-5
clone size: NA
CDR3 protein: CASSYSEAGQETQYF
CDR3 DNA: TGTGCCAGCAGTTACTCGGAGGCAGGACAAGAGACCCAGTACTTC

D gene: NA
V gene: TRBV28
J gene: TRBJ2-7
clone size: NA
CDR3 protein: CASSLGGNSYEQYF
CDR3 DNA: TGTGCCAGCAGTTTAGGAGGGAATTCCTACGAGCAGTACTTC

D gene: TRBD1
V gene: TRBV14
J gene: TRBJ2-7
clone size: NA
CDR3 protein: CASSLGQVYEQYF
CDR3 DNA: TGTGCCAGCAGCCTCGGACAGGTTTACGAGCAGTACTTC

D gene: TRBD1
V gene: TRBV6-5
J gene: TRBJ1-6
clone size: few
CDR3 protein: CASRGQTSSPLHF
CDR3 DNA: TGTGCCAGCAGGGGACAGACCTCTTCACCCCTCCACTTT

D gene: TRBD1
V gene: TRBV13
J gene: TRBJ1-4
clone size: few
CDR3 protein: CASSSRDRAPNEKLFF
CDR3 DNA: TGTGCCAGCAGCAGCAGGGACAGGGCACCTAATGAAAAACTGTTTTTT

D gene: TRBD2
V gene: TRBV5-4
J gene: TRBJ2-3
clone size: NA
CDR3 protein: CASSFIAGRGDTQYF
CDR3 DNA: TGTGCCAGCAGCTTTATAGCGGGCCGAGGAGATACGCAGTATTTT

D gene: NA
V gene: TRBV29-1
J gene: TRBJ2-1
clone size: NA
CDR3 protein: CSGEGEGSYNEQFF
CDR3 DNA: TGCAGCGGGGAGGGGGAGGGGTCCTACAATGAGCAGTTCTTC

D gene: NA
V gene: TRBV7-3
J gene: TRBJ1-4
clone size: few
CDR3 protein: CASSLDHGEKLFF
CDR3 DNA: TGTGCCAGCAGCTTAGATCACGGGGAAAAACTGTTTTTT

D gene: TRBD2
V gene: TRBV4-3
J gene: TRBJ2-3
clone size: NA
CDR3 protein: CASSQDRESGGVRQYF
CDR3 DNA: TGCGCCAGCAGCCAAGATCGGGAGAGCGGGGGGGTAAGGCAGTATTTT

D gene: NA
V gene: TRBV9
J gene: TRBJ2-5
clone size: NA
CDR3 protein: CASSAGQRGTQYF
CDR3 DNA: TGTGCCAGCAGCGCAGGACAGAGGGGGACCCAGTACTTC

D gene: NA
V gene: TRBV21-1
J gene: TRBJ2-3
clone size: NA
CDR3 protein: CASFSGIGNTDTQYF
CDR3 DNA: TGTGCCAGTTTTAGCGGGATAGGAAACACAGATACGCAGTATTTT

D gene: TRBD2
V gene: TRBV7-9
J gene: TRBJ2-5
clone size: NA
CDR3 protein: CASSLKLAEETQYF
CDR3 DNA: TGTGCCAGCAGCTTAAAACTAGCGGAAGAGACCCAGTACTTC

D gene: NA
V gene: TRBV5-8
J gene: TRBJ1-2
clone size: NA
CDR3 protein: CASSLAGGASPGYGYTF
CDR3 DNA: TGTGCCAGCAGCTTGGCTGGTGGGGCCAGTCCTGGCTATGGCTACACCTTC

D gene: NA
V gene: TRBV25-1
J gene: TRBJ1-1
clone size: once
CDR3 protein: CASSGKKGYGTEAFF
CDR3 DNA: TGTGCCAGCAGTGGGAAAAAGGGGTATGGGACTGAAGCTTTCTTT

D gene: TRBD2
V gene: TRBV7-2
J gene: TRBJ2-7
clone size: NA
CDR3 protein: CASSTSGSIYEQYF
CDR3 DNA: TGTGCCAGCTCCACTAGCGGGAGTATATACGAGCAGTACTTC